This entry lists 23 T cell receptor beta chains sequenced from one sample in a study of blood T cells in healthy people across ages. PCR was performed a second time for about 6 to 12 cycles using a sample-barcoded 5' primer and a J-beta primer mix. TCRdb passed the 5' RACE reads through MiXCR, listing each CDR3 protein once. This table holds approximately 670,000 distinct CDR3 sequences, approximately 40% found once. What was sequenced was blood. The receptors stem from an elderly man in good health.

This clonotype has a handful of counts. V is TRBV4-2 and J is TRBJ2-3; 9 bases fit TRBD2. There are 14 residues in the CDR3. The V gene end was trimmed by 4 bases and the J gene end by 6 bases; junction bases not matched to a gene: 5. Germline assignment: CDR1 LGHNA and CDR2 YNFKEQ. CDR3 coding DNA: TGTGCCAGCAGCCGGCTAGCGGGGATGGATACGCAGTATTTT. Its protein is CASSRLAGMDTQYF.

As for this clonotype: It may be a read error: a sequence one base away is much more abundant. The chain recombines TRBV18 with TRBJ1-4; D gene unclear. The CDR3 totals 13 residues. Germline V CDR1 and CDR2: KGHSH, LQKENI. Trimming left V 2 bases short and J 4 bases short, with 5 bases between. CDR3 in DNA: TGTGCCAGCTCACCAATCGGTAATGAAAAACTGTTTTTT. Translated: CASSPIGNEKLFF.

V and J are TRBV7-9 and TRBJ2-5; possible D gene TRBD1, 6 bases. The CDR3 sequence is 14 residues long. V shed 5 bases and J shed 5 bases, with 15 bases lying between them. The V gene's germline CDR1 is SEHNR and CDR2 FQNEAQ (reference sequence). CDR3 nucleotide sequence: TGTGCCAGCAGCGTACAGGGAAGGATGGAGACCCAGTACTTC. Its protein product is CASSVQGRMETQYF.

The rearrangement uses TRBV7-9 and TRBJ1-2; 10 nucleotides align to TRBD1. The CDR3 has 18 residues. In germline, CDR1 is SEHNR, CDR2 FQNEAQ (reference sequence). Trimming cost V 5 bases and J 8 bases; bases outside gene matches: 20. The CDR3 region is CASSPQRWTGGISGGYTF. In DNA form, the CDR3 reads TGTGCCAGCAGCCCCCAAAGGTGGACAGGGGGGATTTCTGGAGGCTACACCTTC.

This clonotype was found many times. The chain uses TRBV11-3 and TRBJ2-1, with a weak D call TRBD1 (5 bases). Per germline, CDR1 SGHNT and CDR2 YENEEA. The CDR3 has 14 amino acids. The V end lost 5 bases, the J end lost 1 base, and 9 bases lay between the germline ends. The CDR3 region has the DNA TGTGCCAGCAGCACAGGTGGATCCTACAATGAGCAGTTCTTC. Amino acid sequence: CASSTGGSYNEQFF.

This chain uses TRBV20-1 with TRBJ2-7; D call uncertain. Trimming took 6 bases from V and 5 from J, leaving 8 bases between them. The CDR3 totals 10 residues. Per germline, CDR1 DFQATT and CDR2 SNEGSKA (reference sequence). The CDR3 nucleotides read TGCAGTGCCCAGAACCACGAGCAGTACTTC. Translated, it gives CSAQNHEQYF.

The rearrangement uses TRBV6-6 and TRBJ1-5; D gene ambiguous. Trimming shortened V by 2 bases and J by 6 bases, and 8 bases separated the two germline ends. The length of the CDR3 is 13 residues. Germline V gives CDR1 MNHNY, CDR2 SVGAGI (reference sequence). The DNA of the CDR3 is TGTGCCAGCAGTTACAGGGATGGTCAGCCCCAGCATTTT. This gives the protein CASSYRDGQPQHF.

The V call is TRBV5-1, the J call TRBJ2-5; 12 bases align to TRBD2. Looked up from germline, CDR1 is SGHRS and CDR2 is YFSETQ. Trimming at V came to 4 bases and at J to 4 bases, leaving 8 bases not matched to a gene. The CDR3 runs to 16 residues. This CDR3 reads CASSAATSGRLETQYF. Here the CDR3 DNA reads TGCGCCAGCAGCGCGGCGACTAGCGGGAGATTAGAGACCCAGTACTTC.

This clonotype appeared a few times. The chain recombines TRBV7-6 with TRBJ2-1, with TRBD2 identical over 7 bases. The V gene's germline CDR1 is SGHVS and CDR2 FNYEAQ. The ends lost 3 bases at V and 4 bases at J; junction bases unmatched: 9. The CDR3 runs to 16 residues. The CDR3 region has the DNA TGTGCCAGCAGCTTTCGGACTAGAGAACCTTACAATGAGCAGTTCTTC. It is translated as CASSFRTREPYNEQFF.

Details on this clonotype: A junction end diverges from the germline sequence, so it may reflect a read error. The V gene is TRBV5-1, the J gene TRBJ1-5; 12 bases line up with TRBD1. The CDR3 has 15 residues. Germline V CDR1 and CDR2: SGHRS, YFSETQ. CDR3 DNA sequence: TGCGCCAGCGGCTTGGGACAGGGGGCAGGTCAGCCCCAGCATTTT. This gives the protein CASGLGQGAGQPQHF.

This clonotype was counted only a few times. The chain carries TRBV9 and TRBJ2-1, with D tentatively TRBD2 (7 bases). V was cut by 0 bases and J by 10 bases, with 17 bases left in between. The CDR3 covers 15 residues. Germline V CDR1 and CDR2: SGDLS, YYNGEE. The CDR3 region has the DNA TGTGCCAGCAGCGTAGCGGGGGGCGCTCATCGGGAGCAGTTCTTC. Translating it yields CASSVAGGAHREQFF.

Ten or more counts support this clonotype. The J gene is TRBJ1-2, the V gene TRBV7-2, with D unresolved. CDR1 is SGHTA, CDR2 FQGNSA, per germline. V lost 1 base and J lost 5, with 17 bases in between. This CDR3 comprises 16 residues. The CDR3 here is CASSLVGRGSGYGYTF. The DNA for the CDR3 is TGTGCCAGCAGCTTAGTGGGTCGGGGATCAGGTTATGGCTACACCTTC.

This clonotype was found a few times. V gene TRBV5-1 combines with J gene TRBJ2-4; 10 bases are a match to TRBD2. CDR3 length: 17 residues. Germline CDR1 is SGHRS and CDR2 is YFSETQ. V lost 6 bases to trimming and J lost 0 bases; unmatched junction nucleotides: 9. CDR3 bases: TGCGCCAGCAAAGAGACTAGCGGGTCTCTAGCCAAAAACATTCAGTACTTC. This sequence encodes CASKETSGSLAKNIQYF.

The CDR3 DNA sequence: TGTGCCACCAGTGATAGGGGACTAGTGGGGAACAATGAGCAGTTCTTC. Translation gives CATSDRGLVGNNEQFF. The genes are TRBV24-1 and TRBJ2-1; 8 nucleotides line up with TRBD2. The trim removed 3 bases at V and 5 bases at J, leaving 8 bases unmatched. The CDR3 totals 16 residues. Germline V gene sequence: CDR1 KGHDR, CDR2 SFDVKD.

The chain uses TRBV28 and TRBJ2-7, with D perhaps TRBD2 (7 bases). Deletions cut 10 bases from V and 5 bases from J, with 18 bases between. The CDR3 runs 13 residues. From germline, CDR1 is MDHEN and CDR2 SYDVKM. Here the CDR3 reads CATSGGGRDEQYF. CDR3 DNA sequence: TGTGCCACTTCTGGGGGGGGCAGGGACGAGCAGTACTTC.

The chain employs TRBV7-2 and TRBJ1-5, with D maybe TRBD1 (5 bases). Trimming pared 1 base from V and 3 bases from J, leaving 10 bases between. Germline V gene data show CDR1 as SGHTA and CDR2 as FQGNSA. The CDR3 is 15 amino acids. In DNA form, the CDR3 reads TGTGCCAGCAGCTTAGGGGACGTCAACAATCAGCCCCAGCATTTT. Protein product: CASSLGDVNNQPQHF.

As to this clonotype: A read error may be the cause here, since a much bigger clone is one base away. The chain has TRBV29-1 and TRBJ2-5; 7 bases agree with TRBD2. The V gene end was trimmed by 5 bases and the J gene end by 11 bases; junction bases not matched to a gene: 11. The CDR3 sequence is 12 residues long. Germline-derived CDR1 and CDR2 are SQVTM and ANQGSEA. DNA for the CDR3: TGCAGCGTTCTGAGCGGGGTGAATGAGCAGTACTTC. It codes for CSVLSGVNEQYF.

The rearrangement uses TRBV6-2 or TRBV6-3 and TRBJ2-5, with D unclear. Near its end, the DNA agrees better with TRBJ2-7, so the J call may be wrong. The CDR3 covers 15 residues. The germline V gene has CDR1 MNHEY and CDR2 SVGEGT. The CDR3 DNA reads as TGTGCCAGCAGTTATCATCCCTCGAAGGGCTCCGAGCAGTACTTC. Translating gives CASSYHPSKGSEQYF.

This clonotype was counted between two and nine times. The chain joins TRBV20-1 to TRBJ2-3; D not certain. V was clipped by 3 bases and J by 5 bases, with 9 bases between them. Germline V gene sequence: CDR1 DFQATT, CDR2 SNEGSKA (reference sequence). The CDR3 spans 12 residues. This CDR3 is CSASSTRDTQYF. The CDR3 coding sequence is TGCAGTGCTAGCTCGACCAGAGATACGCAGTATTTT.

The V call is TRBV15, the J call TRBJ1-4; 7 bases map to TRBD1. Germline V CDR1 and CDR2: LNHNV, YYDKDF (reference sequence). Trimming removed 3 bases from V and 8 bases from J; junction bases left unmatched: 12. This CDR3 is 16 amino acids long. The CDR3 bases are TGTGCCACCAGCAGGCTCACCGGGACAGAAAGAGAAAAACTGTTTTTT. Translation gives CATSRLTGTEREKLFF.

This sequence joins TRBV7-6 and TRBJ2-6; D is possibly TRBD1 (6 bases). The CDR3 loop spans 18 amino acids. The germline V and J ends were trimmed by 1 base and 3 bases, with 16 bases remaining between them. CDR1 and CDR2 from the germline V gene are SGHVS and FNYEAQ. CDR3 amino acids: CASSLGQGKDNGANVLTF. DNA of the CDR3: TGTGCCAGCAGCTTAGGTCAGGGGAAGGATAATGGGGCCAACGTCCTGACTTTC. Supplemented by reference TRBV7-6 and TRBJ2-6, the full variable domain reads GAGVSQSPRYKVTKRGQDVALRCDPISGHVSLYWYRQALGQGPEFLTYFNYEAQQDKSGLPNDRFSAERPEGSISTLTIQRTEQRDSAMYRCASSLGQGKDNGANVLTFGAGSRLTVL.

A note on this clonotype: One end of the junction is discordant with germline, which a read error may explain. The V call is TRBV27, the J call TRBJ2-1, with 13 positions matching TRBD2. CDR1 and CDR2 (germline): MNHEY, SMNVEV (reference sequence). The length of the CDR3 is 16 residues. CDR3: CASSSFRTSGSNGQFF. In nucleotides, the CDR3 is TGTGCCAGCAGTTCATTCCGGACTAGCGGGAGCAATGGGCAGTTCTTC.

This chain joins TRBV20-1 and TRBJ2-5; TRBD2 matches 14 bases. V lost 2 bases, J lost 4 bases, and 3 bases stayed unmatched. Germline V gene data show CDR1 as DFQATT and CDR2 as SNEGSKA (reference sequence). The CDR3 totals 15 residues. The CDR3 protein is CSARQTSGGAETQYF. CDR3 nucleotide sequence: TGCAGTGCTAGACAGACTAGCGGGGGGGCAGAGACCCAGTACTTC.